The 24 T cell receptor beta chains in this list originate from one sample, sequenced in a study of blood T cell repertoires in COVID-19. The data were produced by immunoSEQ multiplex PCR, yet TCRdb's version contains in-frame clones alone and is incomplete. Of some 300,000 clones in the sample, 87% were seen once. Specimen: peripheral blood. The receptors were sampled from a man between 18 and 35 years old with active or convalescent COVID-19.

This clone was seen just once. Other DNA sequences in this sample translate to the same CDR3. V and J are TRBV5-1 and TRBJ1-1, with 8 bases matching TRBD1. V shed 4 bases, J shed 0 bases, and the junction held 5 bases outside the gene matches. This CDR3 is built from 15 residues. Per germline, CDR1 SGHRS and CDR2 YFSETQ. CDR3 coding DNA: TGCGCCAGCAGCCCAAGGGACAGGATGAACACTGAAGCTTTCTTT. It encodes CASSPRDRMNTEAFF. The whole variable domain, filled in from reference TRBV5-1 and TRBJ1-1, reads KAGVTQTPRYLIKTRGQQVTLSCSPISGHRSVSWYQQTPGQGLQFLFEYFSETQRNKGNFPGRFSGRQFSNSRSEMNVSTLELGDSALYLCASSPRDRMNTEAFFGQGTRLTVV.

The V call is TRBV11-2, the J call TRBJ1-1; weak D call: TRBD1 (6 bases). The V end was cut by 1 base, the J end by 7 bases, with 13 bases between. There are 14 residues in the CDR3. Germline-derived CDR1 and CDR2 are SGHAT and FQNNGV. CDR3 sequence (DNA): TGTGCCAGCAGCTTAGGAGTACAGGGACATGAAGCTTTCTTT. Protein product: CASSLGVQGHEAFF. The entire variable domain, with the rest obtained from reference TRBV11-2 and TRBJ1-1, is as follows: EAGVAQSPRYKIIEKRQSVAFWCNPISGHATLYWYQQILGQGPKLLIQFQNNGVVDDSQLPKDRFSAERLKGVDSTLKIQPAKLEDSAVYLCASSLGVQGHEAFFGQGTRLTVV.

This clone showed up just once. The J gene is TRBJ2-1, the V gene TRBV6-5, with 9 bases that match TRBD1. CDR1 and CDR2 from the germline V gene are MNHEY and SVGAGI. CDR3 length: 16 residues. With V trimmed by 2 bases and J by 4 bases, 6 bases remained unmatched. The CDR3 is CASSYGTGIPYNEQFF. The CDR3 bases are TGTGCCAGCAGTTACGGGACAGGGATCCCTTACAATGAGCAGTTCTTC.

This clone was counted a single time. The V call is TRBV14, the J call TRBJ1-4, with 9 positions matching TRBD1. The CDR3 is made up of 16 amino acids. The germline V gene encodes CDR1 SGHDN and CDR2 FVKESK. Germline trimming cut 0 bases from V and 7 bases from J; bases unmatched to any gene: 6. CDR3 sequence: CASSQEFGQGREKLFF. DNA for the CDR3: TGTGCCAGCAGCCAAGAATTCGGACAGGGGCGTGAAAAACTGTTTTTT.

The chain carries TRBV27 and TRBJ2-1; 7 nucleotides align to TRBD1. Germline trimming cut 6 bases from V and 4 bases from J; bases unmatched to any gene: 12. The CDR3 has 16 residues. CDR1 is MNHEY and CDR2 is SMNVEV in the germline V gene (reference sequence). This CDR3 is CASSLQGVGLYNEQFF. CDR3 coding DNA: TGTGCCAGCAGCCTCCAGGGGGTAGGACTTTACAATGAGCAGTTCTTC.

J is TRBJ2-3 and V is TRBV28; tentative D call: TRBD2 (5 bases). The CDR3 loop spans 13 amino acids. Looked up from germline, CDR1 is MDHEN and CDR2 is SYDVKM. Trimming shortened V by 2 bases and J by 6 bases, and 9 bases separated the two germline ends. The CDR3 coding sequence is TGTGCCAGCAGTTTAGGACTCTGGGATACGCAGTATTTT. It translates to CASSLGLWDTQYF.

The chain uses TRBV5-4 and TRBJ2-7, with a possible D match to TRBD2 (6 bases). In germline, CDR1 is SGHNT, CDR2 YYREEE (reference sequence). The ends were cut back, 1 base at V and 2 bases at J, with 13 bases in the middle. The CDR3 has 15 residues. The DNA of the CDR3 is TGTGCCAGCAGCTTGCCCGGGACTTCCACCTACGAGCAGTACTTC. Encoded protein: CASSLPGTSTYEQYF. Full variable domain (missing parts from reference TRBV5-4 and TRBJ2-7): ETGVTQSPTHLIKTRGQQVTLRCSSQSGHNTVSWYQQALGQGPQFIFQYYREEENGRGNFPPRFSGLQFPNYSSELNVNALELDDSALYLCASSLPGTSTYEQYFGPGTRLTVT.

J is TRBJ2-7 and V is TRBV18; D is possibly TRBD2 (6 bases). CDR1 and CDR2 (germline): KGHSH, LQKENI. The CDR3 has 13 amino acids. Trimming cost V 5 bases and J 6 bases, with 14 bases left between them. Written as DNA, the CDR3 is TGTGCCAGCTCAGCATGGGGGGAACGCGAGCAGTACTTC. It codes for CASSAWGEREQYF. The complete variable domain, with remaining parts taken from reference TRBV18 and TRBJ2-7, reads NAGVMQNPRHLVRRRGQEARLRCSPMKGHSHVYWYRQLPEEGLKFMVYLQKENIIDESGMPKERFSAEFPKEGPSILRIQQVVRGDSAAYFCASSAWGEREQYFGPGTRLTVT.

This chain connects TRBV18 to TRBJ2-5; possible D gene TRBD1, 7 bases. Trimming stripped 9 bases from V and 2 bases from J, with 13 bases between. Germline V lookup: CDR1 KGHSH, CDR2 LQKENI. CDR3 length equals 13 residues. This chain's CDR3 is CASKEGAQETQYF. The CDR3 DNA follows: TGTGCCAGTAAGGAGGGGGCACAAGAGACCCAGTACTTC.

CDR3 nucleotide sequence: TGTGCCAGCGGCCTAGACAGGATCCTAGGGTACTTC. Translating it yields CASGLDRILGYF. The rearrangement joins TRBV2 to TRBJ2-7, with D tentatively TRBD1 (6 bases). Per germline, CDR1 SNHLY and CDR2 FYNNEI. Trimming took 8 bases from V and 12 from J, leaving 20 bases between them. This CDR3 comprises 12 residues.

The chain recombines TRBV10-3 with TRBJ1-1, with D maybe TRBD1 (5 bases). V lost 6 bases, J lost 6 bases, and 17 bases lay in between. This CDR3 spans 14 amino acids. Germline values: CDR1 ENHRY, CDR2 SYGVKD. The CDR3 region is CAIRMGGVTPEAFF. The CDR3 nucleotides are TGTGCCATCAGGATGGGGGGGGTGACCCCTGAAGCTTTCTTT.

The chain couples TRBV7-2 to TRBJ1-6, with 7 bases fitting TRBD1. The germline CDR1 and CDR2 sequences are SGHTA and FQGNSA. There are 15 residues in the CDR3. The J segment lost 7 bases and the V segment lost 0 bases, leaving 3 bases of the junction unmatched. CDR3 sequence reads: CASSLATGWNSPLHF. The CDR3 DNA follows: TGTGCCAGCAGCTTAGCGACAGGGTGGAATTCACCCCTCCACTTT.

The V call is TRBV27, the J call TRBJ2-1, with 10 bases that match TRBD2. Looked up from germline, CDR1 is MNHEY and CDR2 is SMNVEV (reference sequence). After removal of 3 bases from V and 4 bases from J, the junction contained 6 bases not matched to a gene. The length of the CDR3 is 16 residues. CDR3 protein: CASSFYRTSGYNEQFF. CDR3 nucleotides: TGTGCCAGCAGTTTCTATAGGACTAGCGGTTACAATGAGCAGTTCTTC.

The CDR3 reads CASSLGDYNTEAFF. For the CDR3, the DNA is TGTGCCAGCAGTTTAGGGGACTATAACACTGAAGCTTTCTTT. V gene TRBV28 combines with J gene TRBJ1-1, with D tentatively TRBD1 (5 bases). The ends were cut back, 2 bases at V and 2 bases at J, with 9 bases in the middle. Germline V lookup: CDR1 MDHEN, CDR2 SYDVKM. CDR3 length: 14 residues.

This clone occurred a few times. The chain's CDR3 is CASSEYRGGNQPQHF. The CDR3 coding sequence is TGTGCCAGCAGTGAGTACAGGGGGGGCAATCAGCCCCAGCATTTT. This chain links TRBV27 with TRBJ1-5; 8 bases match TRBD1. The V segment lost 5 bases and the J segment 2 bases; nucleotides outside the gene matches: 5. Per the germline V gene, CDR1 is MNHEY and CDR2 is SMNVEV (reference sequence). This CDR3 comprises 15 residues.

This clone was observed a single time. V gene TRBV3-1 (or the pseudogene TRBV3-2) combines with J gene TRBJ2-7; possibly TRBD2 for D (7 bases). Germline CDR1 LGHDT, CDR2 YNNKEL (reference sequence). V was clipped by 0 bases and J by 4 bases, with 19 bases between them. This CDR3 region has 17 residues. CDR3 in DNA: TGTGCCAGCAGCCAAGATCGGGGGGCTAGCAATACGTACGAGCAGTACTTC. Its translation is CASSQDRGASNTYEQYF.

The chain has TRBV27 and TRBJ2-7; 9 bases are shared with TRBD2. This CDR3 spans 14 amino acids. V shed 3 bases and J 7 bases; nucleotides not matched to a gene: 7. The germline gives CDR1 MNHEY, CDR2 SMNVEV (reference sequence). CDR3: CASSLIAGVLEQYF. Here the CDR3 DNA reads TGTGCCAGCAGTTTGATAGCGGGAGTATTAGAGCAGTACTTC.

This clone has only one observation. The CDR3 loop is CASSRDRGSTVNQPQHF. The CDR3 bases are TGTGCCAGTAGTCGGGACAGGGGGTCTACCGTGAATCAGCCCCAGCATTTT. V usage is TRBV19 and J usage is TRBJ1-5; 11 positions agree with TRBD1. This CDR3 has 17 residues. CDR1 is LNHDA and CDR2 is SQIVND in the germline V gene (reference sequence). After removal of 5 bases from V and 4 bases from J, the junction contained 10 bases not matched to a gene.

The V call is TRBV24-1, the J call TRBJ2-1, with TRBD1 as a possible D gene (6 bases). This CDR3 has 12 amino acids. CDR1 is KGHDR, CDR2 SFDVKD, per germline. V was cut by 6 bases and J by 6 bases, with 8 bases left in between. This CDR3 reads CATSLQGNEQFF. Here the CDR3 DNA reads TGTGCCACCAGTCTACAGGGCAATGAGCAGTTCTTC.

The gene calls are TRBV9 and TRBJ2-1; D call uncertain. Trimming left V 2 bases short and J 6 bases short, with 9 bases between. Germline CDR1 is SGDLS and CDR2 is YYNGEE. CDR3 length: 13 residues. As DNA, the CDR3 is TGTGCCAGCAGCGTGTCCTGGAGCAATGAGCAGTTCTTC. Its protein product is CASSVSWSNEQFF.

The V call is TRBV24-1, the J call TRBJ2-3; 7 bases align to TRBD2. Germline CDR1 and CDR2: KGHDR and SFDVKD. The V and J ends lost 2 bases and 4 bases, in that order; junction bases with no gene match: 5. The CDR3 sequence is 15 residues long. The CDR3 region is CATSDYSSGSDTQYF. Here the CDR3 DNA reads TGTGCCACCAGTGATTATTCTAGCGGATCAGATACGCAGTATTTT.

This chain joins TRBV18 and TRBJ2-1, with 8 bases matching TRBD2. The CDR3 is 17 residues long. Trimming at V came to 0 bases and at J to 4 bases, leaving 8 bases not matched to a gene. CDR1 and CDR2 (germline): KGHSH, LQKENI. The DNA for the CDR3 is TGTGCCAGCTCACCACCGGGACTAGGGGCGAAATACAATGAGCAGTTCTTC. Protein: CASSPPGLGAKYNEQFF.

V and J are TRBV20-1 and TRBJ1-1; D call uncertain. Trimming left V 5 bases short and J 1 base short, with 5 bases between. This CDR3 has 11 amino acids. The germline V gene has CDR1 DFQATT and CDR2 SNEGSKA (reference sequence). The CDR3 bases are TGCAGTGCTGAGAGGAACACTGAAGCTTTCTTT. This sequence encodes CSAERNTEAFF.

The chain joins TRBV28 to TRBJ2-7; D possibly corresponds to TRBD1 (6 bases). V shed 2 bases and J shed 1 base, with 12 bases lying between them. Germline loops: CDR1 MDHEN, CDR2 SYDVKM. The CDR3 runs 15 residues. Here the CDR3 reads CASSLGPRGSYEQYF. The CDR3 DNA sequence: TGTGCCAGCAGTTTAGGTCCCAGGGGTTCCTACGAGCAGTACTTC.